The 31 T cell receptor beta chains given below trace back to one sample, sequenced in a study of blood T cell repertoires in COVID-19. Only in-frame clones appear in the TCRdb table, and some are missing; sequencing was by immunoSEQ multiplex PCR. The sample has around 200,000 clones; roughly 75% are singletons. The sequenced material came from peripheral blood. All receptors come from a woman between 65 and 79 years old with acute or convalescent COVID-19.

The CDR3 is CAFPRTASRDTGELFF. In DNA, the CDR3 is TGTGCCTTCCCTCGGACAGCCTCGAGGGACACCGGGGAGCTGTTTTTT. The rearrangement links TRBV30 to TRBJ2-2; possibly TRBD1 for D (6 bases). CDR1 GTSNPN and CDR2 SVGIG come from the germline V gene (reference sequence). V lost 7 bases and J lost 3, with 21 bases in between. The CDR3 has 16 amino acids. The full variable domain, completed using reference TRBV30 and TRBJ2-2, is SQTIHQWPATLVQPVGSPLSLECTVEGTSNPNLYWYRQAAGRGLQLLFYSVGIGQISSEVPQNLSASRPQDRQFILSSKKLLLSDSGFYLCAFPRTASRDTGELFFGEGSRLTVL.

The genes are TRBV7-9 and TRBJ1-1, with D perhaps matching TRBD1 (6 bases). The CDR3 loop spans 15 amino acids. V was clipped by 3 bases and J by 4 bases, with 15 bases between them. Germline V lookup: CDR1 SEHNR, CDR2 FQNEAQ (reference sequence). In DNA, the CDR3 is TGTGCCAGCAGCTTGGGACACCAGGGGACCACTGAAGCTTTCTTT. This translates into CASSLGHQGTTEAFF.

The gene calls are TRBV9 and TRBJ2-2; TRBD2 agrees at 11 bases. The CDR3 is 15 amino acids. Germline CDR1 and CDR2: SGDLS and YYNGEE. V was pared by 3 bases and J by 7 bases, with 5 bases of the junction left unmatched. Here the CDR3 reads CASSETSGMRGELFF. As DNA, the CDR3 is TGTGCCAGCAGCGAGACTAGCGGGATGCGCGGGGAGCTGTTTTTT.

CDR3 sequence (DNA): TGTGCCAGCAGTCGACAGGGGGCTAGAGAAAAACTGTTTTTT. Its protein is CASSRQGAREKLFF. V usage is TRBV28 and J usage is TRBJ1-4; TRBD1 aligns across 10 bases. The germline V gene has CDR1 MDHEN and CDR2 SYDVKM. The CDR3 loop spans 14 amino acids. Trimming removed 5 bases from V and 8 bases from J; junction bases left unmatched: 5. Full variable domain (remainder filled in from reference TRBV28 and TRBJ1-4): DVKVTQSSRYLVKRTGEKVFLECVQDMDHENMFWYRQDPGLGLRLIYFSYDVKMKEKGDIPEGYSVSREKKERFSLILESASTNQTSMYLCASSRQGAREKLFFGSGTQLSVL.

As DNA, the CDR3 is TGTGCCACCGAGTATGGGACAGGGAACTACGAGCAGTACTTC. This sequence encodes CATEYGTGNYEQYF. The chain links TRBV28 to TRBJ2-7; 9 nucleotides line up with TRBD1. Germline lookup yields CDR1 MDHEN and CDR2 SYDVKM. The CDR3 has 14 residues. V shed 10 bases, J shed 3 bases, and the junction held 10 bases outside the gene matches. Using reference TRBV28 and TRBJ2-7 for the parts outside the CDR3, the full variable domain is DVKVTQSSRYLVKRTGEKVFLECVQDMDHENMFWYRQDPGLGLRLIYFSYDVKMKEKGDIPEGYSVSREKKERFSLILESASTNQTSMYLCATEYGTGNYEQYFGPGTRLTVT.

J is TRBJ1-1 and V is TRBV5-5; 9 bases fit TRBD1. Germline V CDR1 and CDR2: SGHKS, YYEKEE (reference sequence). With V trimmed by 3 bases and J by 3 bases, 6 bases remained unmatched. CDR3 size: 15 residues. The CDR3 sequence: CASSYSTGGDTEAFF. CDR3 DNA sequence: TGTGCCAGCAGCTATTCGACAGGGGGGGACACTGAAGCTTTCTTT.

CDR3 residues: CASSLTGGFIGYTF. Here the CDR3 DNA reads TGTGCCAGCAGTTTGACAGGGGGTTTTATTGGCTACACCTTC. The J gene is TRBJ1-2, the V gene TRBV28, with 9 bases aligning to TRBD1. J gave up 7 bases and V 3 bases, and 6 bases lay outside the gene matches. Looked up from germline, CDR1 is MDHEN and CDR2 is SYDVKM. This CDR3 contains 14 residues.

In this sample, this clone turned up a few times. The chain uses TRBV24-1 and TRBJ1-2; 7 nucleotides match TRBD1. Germline V lookup: CDR1 KGHDR, CDR2 SFDVKD. The CDR3 is made up of 14 amino acids. V was clipped by 5 bases and J by 2 bases; unmatched bases: 4. CDR3 sequence (DNA): TGTGCCACCAGTGGGGGACAGAACAACTATGGCTACACCTTC. It encodes CATSGGQNNYGYTF.

This sequence joins TRBV24-1 and TRBJ2-1; D perhaps matches TRBD2 (5 bases). V was cut by 3 bases and J by 0 bases, with 11 bases left in between. The CDR3 has 16 residues. Germline values: CDR1 KGHDR, CDR2 SFDVKD. For the CDR3, the DNA is TGTGCCACCAGTGATCCCAGCGGTAGCTCCTACAATGAGCAGTTCTTC. Translated, it gives CATSDPSGSSYNEQFF.

The gene calls are TRBV7-9 and TRBJ1-5, with TRBD1 matching over 10 bases. CDR1 SEHNR and CDR2 FQNEAQ come from the germline V gene (reference sequence). V gave up 5 bases and J gave up 0 bases; unmatched junction bases: 4. This CDR3 comprises 16 residues. The CDR3 DNA reads TGTGCCAGCAGCAGAGGGACAGGGGATAGCAATCAGCCCCAGCATTTT. It translates to CASSRGTGDSNQPQHF. The complete variable domain, with remaining parts taken from reference TRBV7-9 and TRBJ1-5, reads DTGVSQNPRHKITKRGQNVTFRCDPISEHNRLYWYRQTLGQGPEFLTYFQNEAQLEKSRLLSDRFSAERPKGSFSTLEIQRTEQGDSAMYLCASSRGTGDSNQPQHFGDGTRLSIL.

The chain joins TRBV18 to TRBJ1-5, with D possibly being TRBD1 (5 bases). CDR3 length: 15 residues. The V end lost 3 bases, the J end lost 8 bases, and 17 bases lay between the germline ends. CDR1 and CDR2 (germline): KGHSH, LQKENI. In DNA form, the CDR3 reads TGTGCCAGCTCACCCTATACAGGACCGCATGAGCCCCAGCATTTT. It codes for CASSPYTGPHEPQHF. Full variable domain (missing parts from reference TRBV18 and TRBJ1-5): NAGVMQNPRHLVRRRGQEARLRCSPMKGHSHVYWYRQLPEEGLKFMVYLQKENIIDESGMPKERFSAEFPKEGPSILRIQQVVRGDSAAYFCASSPYTGPHEPQHFGDGTRLSIL.

This clone appeared a few times. CDR3 in amino acids: CASRSGTKNQPQHF. The CDR3 nucleotides read TGTGCCAGCAGAAGTGGGACAAAGAATCAGCCCCAGCATTTT. The chain is built from TRBV28 and TRBJ1-5, with a possible D match to TRBD1 (6 bases). V was shortened by 6 bases and J by 4 bases, with 13 bases between the two germline ends. The germline V gene encodes CDR1 MDHEN and CDR2 SYDVKM. The CDR3 is 14 amino acids.

The genes are TRBV6-2 or TRBV6-3 and TRBJ1-5; 11 bases match TRBD1. The V gene's germline CDR1 is MNHEY and CDR2 SVGEGT. The CDR3 loop spans 20 amino acids. Trimming took 0 bases from V and 2 from J; bases not matched to a gene: 12. In DNA, the CDR3 is TGTGCCAGCAGTTACTCTCCGGGACAGGGGGTAATTCGGGGCAATCAGCCCCAGCATTTT. Its protein is CASSYSPGQGVIRGNQPQHF.

V usage is TRBV7-2 and J usage is TRBJ2-2; 9 nucleotides agree with TRBD2. Germline trimming cut 5 bases from V and 5 bases from J; bases unmatched to any gene: 9. Germline V CDR1 and CDR2: SGHTA, FQGNSA. The CDR3 contains 16 residues. The CDR3 DNA is TGTGCCAGCAGCCCGAGGGGTCTAGCGGGGACCGGGGAGCTGTTTTTT. Protein sequence: CASSPRGLAGTGELFF.

V is TRBV6-5 and J is TRBJ2-1; D is perhaps TRBD1 (5 bases). The V and J ends lost 0 bases and 8 bases respectively, with 17 bases between them. The length of the CDR3 is 16 residues. Germline-derived CDR1 and CDR2 are MNHEY and SVGAGI. The CDR3, as DNA: TGTGCCAGCAGTTACTCGAGTGGGGCGGATCGGTATGAGCAGTTCTTC. This translates into CASSYSSGADRYEQFF.

This chain uses TRBV5-1 with TRBJ2-1; a possible D gene is TRBD1 (6 bases). CDR3 length: 15 amino acids. Germline CDR1 and CDR2: SGHRS and YFSETQ. The ends were cut back, 3 bases at V and 5 bases at J, with 15 bases in the middle. CDR3 coding DNA: TGCGCCAGCAGCTCCACAGGGTTGGTGAACAATGAGCAGTTCTTC. As protein: CASSSTGLVNNEQFF.

In nucleotides, the CDR3 is TGTGCCAGCAGACAAACAGGGGGCCGGGAAAAACTGTTTTTT. Translating gives CASRQTGGREKLFF. The chain is built from TRBV3-1 (or the pseudogene TRBV3-2) and TRBJ1-4, with 9 positions matching TRBD1. V shed 6 bases and J 8 bases; nucleotides not matched to a gene: 7. Germline V gives CDR1 LGHDT, CDR2 YNNKEL (reference sequence). The CDR3 has 14 amino acids.

The rearrangement uses TRBV7-8 and TRBJ2-3; the D is unclear. The CDR3 length is 15 residues. Trimming removed 1 base from V and 0 bases from J, with 8 bases in between. Per the germline V gene, CDR1 is SGHVS and CDR2 is FQNEAQ. In DNA, the CDR3 is TGTGCCAGCAGCTTAGTAGAGCGAAGCACAGATACGCAGTATTTT. The encoded protein is CASSLVERSTDTQYF.

The chain recombines TRBV7-2 with TRBJ2-5, with D uncertain. V was shortened by 2 bases and J by 4 bases, with 8 bases between the two germline ends. In germline, CDR1 is SGHTA, CDR2 FQGNSA. The CDR3 is made up of 13 amino acids. The CDR3 is CASSLSLGETQYF. In nucleotides, the CDR3 is TGTGCCAGCAGCTTATCGCTCGGAGAGACCCAGTACTTC. The full variable domain, completed using reference TRBV7-2 and TRBJ2-5, is GAGVSQSPSNKVTEKGKDVELRCDPISGHTALYWYRQSLGQGLEFLIYFQGNSAPDKSGLPSDRFSAERTGGSVSTLTIQRTQQEDSAVYLCASSLSLGETQYFGPGTRLLVL.

The chain joins TRBV19 to TRBJ1-5; TRBD1 aligns across 7 bases. CDR1 and CDR2 (germline): LNHDA, SQIVND (reference sequence). V was pared by 6 bases and J by 4 bases, with 15 bases of the junction left unmatched. This CDR3 has 17 residues. This CDR3 is CASSVLSTGVWNQPQHF. Written as DNA, the CDR3 is TGTGCCAGTAGCGTCTTGTCAACAGGGGTTTGGAATCAGCCCCAGCATTTT.

The J gene is TRBJ2-2, the V gene TRBV7-3, with 7 bases matching TRBD1. Germline CDR1 reads SGHTA; CDR2 reads FQGTGA. Trimming at V came to 5 bases and at J to 2 bases, leaving 5 bases not matched to a gene. The CDR3 length is 15 residues. CDR3 residues: CASSPGQPNTGELFF. CDR3 in DNA: TGTGCCAGCAGCCCGGGACAGCCAAACACCGGGGAGCTGTTTTTT.

The gene calls are TRBV28 and TRBJ2-2; D might be TRBD2 (6 bases). The CDR3 has 13 amino acids. V lost 10 bases and J lost 2, with 11 bases in between. CDR1 and CDR2 (germline): MDHEN, SYDVKM. The CDR3 nucleotides are TGTGCCACCCGGGACTCCAACACCGGGGAGCTGTTTTTT. Protein sequence: CATRDSNTGELFF.

The V gene is TRBV19, the J gene TRBJ2-1; 7 bases line up with TRBD1. The CDR3 consists of 16 residues. In germline, CDR1 is LNHDA, CDR2 SQIVND (reference sequence). With 4 bases clipped from V and 0 bases from J, the junction kept 6 bases outside the gene matches. The chain's CDR3 is CASSSNRGSSYNEQFF. The CDR3 DNA sequence: TGTGCCAGTAGTAGCAACAGGGGAAGCTCCTACAATGAGCAGTTCTTC. Complete variable domain (other parts from reference TRBV19 and TRBJ2-1): DGGITQSPKYLFRKEGQNVTLSCEQNLNHDAMYWYRQDPGQGLRLIYYSQIVNDFQKGDIAEGYSVSREKKESFPLTVTSAQKNPTAFYLCASSSNRGSSYNEQFFGPGTRLTVL.

This clone turned up a few times. This CDR3 is CASSTRQGNEQFF. As DNA, the CDR3 is TGTGCCAGCAGTACCAGGCAGGGGAATGAGCAGTTCTTC. The chain uses TRBV6-5 and TRBJ2-1; possibly TRBD1 for D (6 bases). Germline V gene lookup returns CDR1 MNHEY and CDR2 SVGAGI. V was cut by 5 bases and J by 7 bases, with 12 bases left in between. The CDR3 is 13 amino acids.

The rearrangement uses TRBV2 and TRBJ2-3; 9 positions agree with TRBD1. Germline-derived CDR1 and CDR2 are SNHLY and FYNNEI. This CDR3 region has 14 residues. With 7 bases clipped from V and 5 bases from J, the junction kept 7 bases outside the gene matches. CDR3 in amino acids: CASTPGQGLDTQYF. CDR3 bases: TGTGCCAGCACTCCCGGACAGGGGTTAGATACGCAGTATTTT.

Worth noting for this clone: One end of the junction does not line up with germline, which may come from a read error. Different DNA sequences within this sample yield the same CDR3. CDR3 sequence (DNA): TGCAGTGCGCCATCAGGGACTGAGGCTTTCTTT. As protein: CSAPSGTEAFF. The chain joins TRBV20-1 to TRBJ1-1, with D tentatively TRBD1 (5 bases). The CDR3 runs 11 residues. Germline CDR1 DFQATT, CDR2 SNEGSKA (reference sequence).

The genes are TRBV3-1 (or the pseudogene TRBV3-2) and TRBJ2-1; D is unresolved. Trimming stripped 0 bases from V and 12 bases from J, with 15 bases between. Germline V gene lookup returns CDR1 LGHDT and CDR2 YNNKEL (reference sequence). This CDR3 has 14 amino acids. The CDR3 loop reads CASSQDPSGTRQFF. As DNA, the CDR3 is TGTGCCAGCAGCCAAGATCCATCGGGTACGAGGCAGTTCTTC.

The chain combines TRBV30 with TRBJ1-6, with TRBD1 matching over 10 bases. This CDR3 is built from 16 residues. The J segment lost 5 bases and the V segment lost 5 bases, leaving 9 bases of the junction unmatched. CDR1 and CDR2 (germline): GTSNPN, SVGIG (reference sequence). The CDR3 coding sequence is TGTGCCTGGCGTGGGGGGGGGACAGGGGATAATTCACCCCTCCACTTT. Amino acids: CAWRGGGTGDNSPLHF.

This chain uses TRBV24-1 with TRBJ2-1; perhaps TRBD2 as D (5 bases). Germline V gene sequence: CDR1 KGHDR, CDR2 SFDVKD. V lost 0 bases, J lost 0 bases, and 11 bases lay in between. The CDR3 runs 17 residues. The CDR3 sequence is CATSDLRADSSYNEQFF. CDR3 DNA: TGTGCCACCAGTGATTTGAGAGCGGATAGCTCCTACAATGAGCAGTTCTTC.

This sequence joins TRBV5-1 and TRBJ1-4, with 7 bases matching TRBD1. The junction had 4 bases not matched to a gene; V was cut back by 4 bases and J by 4 bases. In germline, CDR1 is SGHRS, CDR2 YFSETQ. The CDR3 totals 14 residues. CDR3 coding DNA: TGCGCCAGCAGCGCCGACAGGGTTAATGAAAAACTGTTTTTT. Its protein product is CASSADRVNEKLFF.

This clone was detected once. The V gene is TRBV5-5, the J gene TRBJ1-1, with 11 bases fitting TRBD1. V was clipped by 4 bases and J by 4 bases; unmatched bases: 12. This CDR3 is 17 amino acids long. Germline CDR1 SGHKS, CDR2 YYEKEE (reference sequence). This CDR3 reads CASSVSGQGVRTTEAFF. CDR3 nucleotides: TGTGCCAGCAGCGTCTCGGGACAGGGGGTGAGGACCACTGAAGCTTTCTTT.